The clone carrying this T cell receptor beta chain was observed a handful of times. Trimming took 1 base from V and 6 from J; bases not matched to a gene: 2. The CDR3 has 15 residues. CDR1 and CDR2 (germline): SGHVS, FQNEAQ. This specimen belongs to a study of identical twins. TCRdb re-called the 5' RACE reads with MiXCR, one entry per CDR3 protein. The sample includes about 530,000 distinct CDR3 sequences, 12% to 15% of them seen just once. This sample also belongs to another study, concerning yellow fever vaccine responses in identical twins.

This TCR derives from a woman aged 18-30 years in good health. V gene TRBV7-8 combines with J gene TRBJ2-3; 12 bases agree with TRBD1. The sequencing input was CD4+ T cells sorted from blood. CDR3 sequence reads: CASSLGDRGRDTQYF. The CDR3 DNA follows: TGTGCCAGCAGCTTAGGGGACAGGGGGCGGGATACGCAGTATTTT. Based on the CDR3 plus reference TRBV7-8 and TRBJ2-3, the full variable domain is GAGVSQSPRYKVAKRGQDVALRCDPISGHVSLFWYQQALGQGPEFLTYFQNEAQLDKSGLPSDRFFAERPEGSVSTLKIQRTQQEDSAVYLCASSLGDRGRDTQYFGPGTRLTVL.